This T cell receptor beta chain was recovered during a study of T cells in Graves' hyperthyroidism and ophthalmopathy. Amplified TCR beta CDR3 regions came from RNA transcripts. HTBI primers were the set used in a first-round RT-PCR of the TCR CDR3. TCRdb re-derived calls from the multiplex PCR reads in MiXCR, one entry per CDR3 protein. The repertoire holds roughly 660,000 distinct CDR3 sequences, 15% to 20% seen once, with roughly a sixth in the top ten. This clonotype was found many times. The CDR3 extends over 14 amino acids. With V trimmed by 8 bases and J by 6 bases, 13 bases remained unmatched. CDR1 is LNHDA, CDR2 SQIVND, per germline (reference sequence).

The V and J genes are TRBV19 and TRBJ2-7; TRBD1 matches 7 bases. The clonotype originates from a man aged 50 to 59 with Graves' hyperthyroidism. The source material was blood. As DNA, the CDR3 is TGTGCCAGTGGAACCGGGACAGTCTTTTCCGAGCAGTACTTC. As protein: CASGTGTVFSEQYF.